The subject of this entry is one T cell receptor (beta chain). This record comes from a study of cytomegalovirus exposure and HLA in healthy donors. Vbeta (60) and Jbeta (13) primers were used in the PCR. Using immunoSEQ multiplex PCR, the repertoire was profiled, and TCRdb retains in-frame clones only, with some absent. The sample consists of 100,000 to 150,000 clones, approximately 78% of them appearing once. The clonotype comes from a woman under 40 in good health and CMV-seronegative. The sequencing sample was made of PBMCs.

The CDR3 loop reads CASSWKSGASTDTQYF. In nucleotides, the CDR3 is TGTGCCAGCAGCTGGAAATCGGGAGCTAGCACAGATACGCAGTATTTT. V is TRBV5-4 and J is TRBJ2-3; D is perhaps TRBD2 (6 bases). V lost 3 bases and J lost 0, with 14 bases in between. This CDR3 is built from 16 residues. Germline CDR1 and CDR2: SGHNT and YYREEE (reference sequence).